This TCR beta chain was sequenced in a study of CD8 T cells in ankylosing spondylitis (TCRdb year 2017). As for the study more broadly: T cell receptor beta repertoires were profiled in healthy donors and ankylosing spondylitis patients so that disease-linked TCR variants could be found. The whole study cohort included some 100 healthy donors and about two dozen ankylosing spondylitis patients. Peripheral blood was sampled, and synovial fluid was additionally collected from ankylosing spondylitis patients.

As regards this clonotype: What this receptor recognizes is not known. There are no base qualities to consult, and no much larger clone falls within one base.

TCRdb records Illumina HiSeq 2500 as the sequencer. Quantitative 5'-RACE with molecular barcodes was the method used to prepare the TCR beta libraries. Turning to the authors' computational methods: A new computational method based on a probabilistic model of VDJ rearrangement was used to identify disease-linked TCR variants. TCRdb took the public reads, trimmed them with fastp at Q25, ran MiXCR for clone calling and kept in-frame beta chains. Rows are combined by CDR3 protein, so each entry shows the most common genes and DNA. The V and J calls were determined by TCRdb, not by the authors. Across this sample there are 300,000 to 350,000 distinct CDR3 sequences, with 20% to 25% seen only once. 3.5% of the sample lies in the top ten. The investigation overall reported the following: Significant enrichment of the disease-linked clones was reported in matched synovial fluid samples from ankylosing spondylitis patients. The disease-linked clones had a CD8+ phenotype and were found at relatively low frequencies in peripheral blood. Some of the motif variants had been reported before in the synovial fluid and blood of reactive arthritis patients, a finding that suggests common disease-initiation mechanisms. Blood from ankylosing spondylitis patients appeared to be characterized by a TCR beta motif composed of about eight highly homologous amino acid variants.

This receptor was taken from a female donor with ankylosing spondylitis or in good health (not recorded which). Source material: blood, either unsorted or a sorted T cell fraction (not recorded which).

In nucleotides, the sequence is TGTGCCAGCAGCGTCCCTAGGGGACACGGGGAGCTGTTTTTT. It specifies CASSVPRGHGELFF. The rearranged chain carries TRBV5-4 and TRBJ2-2; TRBD1 could be the D gene, as 6 bases match. According to the germline V gene (reference sequence), CDR1 reads SGHNT and CDR2 reads YYREEE. From its cysteine to its phenylalanine, the CDR3 spans 14 amino acids. The CDR3 DNA has 42 bases and is translated from base 1. V is shortened by 4 bases, J by 7 bases, and the region joining them spans 14 bases.